This T cell receptor (beta chain) is drawn from a study of blood T cell repertoires in COVID-19. Clones were read by immunoSEQ multiplex PCR, and TCRdb kept only the in-frame ones, dropping some. The sample comprises about 200,000 clones, 65% to 90% of which are singletons, and 3% to 4.5% rests with the top ten. Self-reported history from a screening survey and questionnaire set each donor's cohort. The CDR3 extends over 13 amino acids. The V gene's germline CDR1 is MDHEN and CDR2 SYDVKM. Trimming took 7 bases from V and 7 from J, leaving 13 bases between them. The sequencing sample was made of PBMCs or T cells enriched from blood (not recorded which). The gene calls are TRBV28 and TRBJ1-4, with a weak D call TRBD1 (5 bases). This clonotype was obtained from a woman in her thirties or forties with acute COVID-19. This chain's CDR3 is CASKIGVSEKLFF. The CDR3 nucleotides are TGTGCCAGCAAGATAGGGGTTTCTGAAAAACTGTTTTTT.